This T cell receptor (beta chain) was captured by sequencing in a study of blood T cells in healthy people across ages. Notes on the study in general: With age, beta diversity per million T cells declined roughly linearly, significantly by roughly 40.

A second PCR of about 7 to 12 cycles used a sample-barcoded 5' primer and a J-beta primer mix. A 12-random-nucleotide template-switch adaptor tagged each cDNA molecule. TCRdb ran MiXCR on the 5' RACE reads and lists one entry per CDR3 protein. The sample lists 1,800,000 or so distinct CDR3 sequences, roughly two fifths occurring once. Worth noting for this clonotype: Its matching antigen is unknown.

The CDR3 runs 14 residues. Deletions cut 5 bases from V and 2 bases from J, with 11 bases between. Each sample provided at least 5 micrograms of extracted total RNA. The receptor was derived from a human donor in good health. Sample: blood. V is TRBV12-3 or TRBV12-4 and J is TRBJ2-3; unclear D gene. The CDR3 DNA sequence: TGTGCCAGCAGTCAAGTTGTGGCCACAGATACGCAGTATTTT. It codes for CASSQVVATDTQYF.